Listed below are T cell receptor beta chains from one sample, sequenced in a study of patients and donors after allogeneic stem cell transplantation. TCRdb called the RT-PCR reads again in MiXCR, with one record for every CDR3 protein. This table holds approximately 10,000 distinct CDR3 sequences, roughly 6.4% found once. The material sequenced was blood, either unsorted or a sorted T cell fraction (not recorded which). Receptors were obtained from a human donor who was either an allogeneic HSCT recipient or a stem cell or donor lymphocyte infusion donor (not recorded which). It is not recorded whose cells these are; they may come from a transplant donor. CDR3s include the opening cysteine and the closing phenylalanine or tryptophan. A D gene is named only where the DNA matches it firmly. Only part of the rows carry a size: once, few, many, or a class if the clone is expanded.

few TRBJ2-2 TRBV20-1 TRBD1 TGCAGTGCTCGCATAACAGGGGGCCCGAACACCGGGGAGCTGTTTTTT CSARITGGPNTGELFF
few TRBJ1-2 TRBV5-6 . TGTGCCAGCAGCTCGCGACCGCCGGGGAGGCTAGCTAACTATGGCTACACCTTC CASSSRPPGRLANYGYTF
. TRBJ2-1 TRBV7-2 TRBD2 TGTGCCAGCAGCTTAGGAGGTGTAGCGGGGAGGGGGAAGTTCTTC CASSLGGVAGRGKFF
many TRBJ2-4 TRBV2 TRBD1 TGTGCCAGCAGAGCGACAGGGATTCAGTACTTC CASRATGIQYF
. TRBJ2-1 TRBV7-9 . TGTGCCAGCAGCCCTTGGACGGGCGTGGATGAGCAGTTCTTC CASSPWTGVDEQFF
. TRBJ1-1 TRBV5-1 . TGCGCCAGCAGCTTGGGGGGGAACACTGAAGCTTTCTTT CASSLGGNTEAFF
many TRBJ2-3 TRBV12-3/TRBV12-4 . TGTGCCAGCAGTTTAACGACCACCACAGATACGCAGTATTTT CASSLTTTTDTQYF
many TRBJ1-5 TRBV18 . TGTGCCAGCTCATCTCGACCTCTCGGACCCGGTCAGCCCCAGCATTTT CASSSRPLGPGQPQHF
many TRBJ2-7 TRBV29-1 TRBD2 TGCAGCGTTGTTGGAGCGGGAGGTGACGAGCAGTACTTC CSVVGAGGDEQYF
. TRBJ2-2 TRBV30 . TGTGCCTGGAGTGAACTCGGAACCACCGGGGAGCTGTTTTTT CAWSELGTTGELFF
many TRBJ2-5 TRBV27 . TGTGCCAGCAGTGTAGCCGGGACATGGGAGACCCAGTACTTC CASSVAGTWETQYF
many TRBJ1-1 TRBV7-2 . TGTGCCAGCAGCTTCGGGGGAGGGGTGAACACTGAAGCTTTCTTT CASSFGGGVNTEAFF
many TRBJ1-6 TRBV7-2 TRBD1 TGTGCCAGCAGCCGCACGGCGGGACAGGCGAATTCACCCCTCCACTTT CASSRTAGQANSPLHF
. TRBJ2-2 TRBV5-1 . TGCGCCAGCACCTCCCTATCAGTATACGGCGGGGAGCTGTTTTTT CASTSLSVYGGELFF
many TRBJ1-4 TRBV20-1 . TGCAGTGCTTCCGGAGGCGCAGGTGAAAAACTGTTTTTT CSASGGAGEKLFF
many TRBJ1-2 TRBV6-5 TRBD1 TGTGCCAGCAGTTACCAGGGGGGCAGAGAAGGCTACACCTTC CASSYQGGREGYTF
. TRBJ1-4 TRBV2 . TGTGCCAGCAGGCTTAACACAGCAACTAATGAAAAACTGTTTTTT CASRLNTATNEKLFF
. TRBJ1-2 TRBV18 . TGTGCCAGCTCACCAGGCGGACAGTTCGCCTACTATGGCTACACCTTC CASSPGGQFAYYGYTF
few TRBJ2-1 TRBV7-7 TRBD2 TGTGCTAGCAGCCCGGGACTAGGTAACAATGAGCAGTTCTTC CASSPGLGNNEQFF
many TRBJ2-3 TRBV28 TRBD1 TGTGCCAGCAGTAACCGACAGGGAGTGTCAGATACGCAGTATTTT CASSNRQGVSDTQYF
medium-sized TRBJ1-2 TRBV7-2 . TGTGCCAGCAGCCTAGTGCGCTATGGCTACACCTTC CASSLVRYGYTF